This entry concerns a single T cell receptor (beta chain). Its antigen is currently unknown. Assay used: immunoSEQ multiplex PCR; TCRdb lists only in-frame clones, some missing. The data hold 25,000 to 35,000 clones, with 92% observed a single time. The sample is drawn from a study of neoadjuvant nivolumab and ipilimumab in lung cancer. The overall study: Patients got nivolumab 3 mg/kg on days 1, 15 and 29; combination added ipilimumab 1 mg/kg day 1. Whole-study findings and limits: Resected tumors had greater TCR richness and clonality than uninvolved lung. From pretherapy to surgery, tumor richness and clonality rose with dual therapy. Blood richness before therapy tracked richness in tumors resected after neoadjuvant therapy.

The V and J ends lost 4 bases and 5 bases, in that order; junction bases with no gene match: 11. This CDR3 is 19 amino acids long. Germline V lookup: CDR1 SGHRS, CDR2 YFSETQ. The chain carries TRBV5-1 and TRBJ2-2; 16 bases align to TRBD2. The sample in question was peripheral blood, obtained after neoadjuvant nivolumab, alone or with ipilimumab, at or shortly before surgery. The sequence was collected from an adult with non-small cell lung cancer. CDR3 nucleotides: TGCGCCAGCAGCCCAGGGCAGGGACTAGCGGGAGGGGAAACCGGGGAGCTGTTTTTT. It translates to CASSPGQGLAGGETGELFF.